Following are 32 T cell receptor beta chains from one sample sequenced in a study of cytomegalovirus exposure and HLA in healthy donors. The primer mix had 60 Vbeta and 13 Jbeta primers. Produced via immunoSEQ multiplex PCR; TCRdb's table is partial and in-frame only. The sample yields 200,000 to 250,000 clones, over 70% seen once. Source material: PBMCs. These receptor sequences come from a woman aged 55-75 years in good health and CMV-seropositive.

The rearrangement links TRBV28 to TRBJ1-2; D ambiguous. With 4 bases removed from V and 8 bases from J, the gap between germline ends came to 11 bases. CDR1 is MDHEN, CDR2 SYDVKM, per germline. The CDR3 has 12 residues. The CDR3 DNA reads TGTGCCAGCAGTTACTTGGGCGAGGGCTACACCTTC. It yields the protein CASSYLGEGYTF.

The chain employs TRBV13 and TRBJ2-1; TRBD2 matches at 14 bases. The germline CDR1 and CDR2 sequences are PRHDT and FYEKMQ (reference sequence). Losses at the gene ends were 4 bases for V and 1 base for J; bases not matched to a gene: 3. The CDR3 has 17 amino acids. DNA for the CDR3: TGTGCCAGCAGCTCAAGACTAGCGGGAGGGTCCTACAATGAGCAGTTCTTC. It is translated as CASSSRLAGGSYNEQFF.

This chain links TRBV5-4 with TRBJ2-3; no firm D call. V was trimmed by 2 bases and J by 5 bases, leaving 9 bases between them. Looked up from germline, CDR1 is SGHNT and CDR2 is YYREEE (reference sequence). CDR3 size: 13 residues. The DNA for the CDR3 is TGTGCCAGCAGCTTAGCAGGCGAAGATACGCAGTATTTT. Translation gives CASSLAGEDTQYF.

This clone was detected only a few times. The V gene is TRBV7-2, the J gene TRBJ2-3, with D hard to call. In germline, CDR1 is SGHTA, CDR2 FQGNSA. Trimming left V 1 base short and J 6 bases short, with 8 bases between. The CDR3 consists of 13 residues. The CDR3 reads CASSLERSDTQYF. The CDR3, as DNA: TGTGCCAGCAGCTTAGAGAGGTCCGATACGCAGTATTTT.

The rearrangement links TRBV7-9 to TRBJ2-7; D is undetermined. This CDR3 region has 12 residues. Per germline, CDR1 SEHNR and CDR2 FQNEAQ (reference sequence). Trimming stripped 5 bases from V and 5 bases from J, with 10 bases between. CDR3 DNA: TGTGCCAGCAGCCTAGAATGGCACGAGCAGTACTTC. Amino acid sequence: CASSLEWHEQYF.

The chain recombines TRBV6-4 with TRBJ2-3; 8 nucleotides line up with TRBD1. Germline CDR1 reads MRHNA; CDR2 reads SNTAGT. The CDR3 is 14 amino acids. V trimming: 5 bases; J trimming: 4 bases; junction bases outside the gene matches: 5. As DNA, the CDR3 is TGTGCCAGCAGTCGCGACAGGGGCCCAGATACGCAGTATTTT. It translates to CASSRDRGPDTQYF.

This clone has more than one count but fewer than ten. This probably arose from a read error, given a far larger clone one base away. This chain connects TRBV7-3 to TRBJ2-3, with 12 bases identical to TRBD2. This CDR3 has 15 amino acids. Germline V CDR1 and CDR2: SGHTA, FQGTGA. CDR3 residues: CTSSRLAGGTDTQYF. CDR3 coding DNA: TGTACCAGCAGCCGACTAGCGGGGGGCACAGATACGCAGTATTTT.

CDR3 sequence: CAISEQGQGNQPQHF. The CDR3 nucleotides are TGTGCCATCAGTGAGCAAGGACAGGGTAATCAGCCCCAGCATTTT. This chain uses TRBV10-3 with TRBJ1-5; TRBD1 aligns across 8 bases. Per the germline V gene, CDR1 is ENHRY and CDR2 is SYGVKD. The trim removed 2 bases at V and 4 bases at J, leaving 4 bases unmatched. This CDR3 has 15 residues.

This rearrangement joins TRBV19 to TRBJ1-1; tentatively, D is TRBD1 (6 bases). Germline CDR1 is LNHDA and CDR2 is SQIVND (reference sequence). The CDR3 loop spans 15 amino acids. V lost 6 bases and J lost 2, with 16 bases in between. The CDR3 protein is CASSKPGHKNTEAFF. CDR3 in DNA: TGTGCCAGTAGCAAACCGGGACACAAAAACACTGAAGCTTTCTTT. The entire variable domain, with the rest obtained from reference TRBV19 and TRBJ1-1, is as follows: DGGITQSPKYLFRKEGQNVTLSCEQNLNHDAMYWYRQDPGQGLRLIYYSQIVNDFQKGDIAEGYSVSREKKESFPLTVTSAQKNPTAFYLCASSKPGHKNTEAFFGQGTRLTVV.

The V call is TRBV7-2, the J call TRBJ1-3; D gene ambiguous. CDR1 and CDR2 from the germline V gene are SGHTA and FQGNSA. CDR3 length: 16 residues. V dropped 4 bases and J dropped 2 bases, with 15 bases sitting between them. In DNA form, the CDR3 reads TGTGCCAGCAGCTCCTTCGGGGATAGGGCTGGAAACACCATATATTTT. It yields the protein CASSSFGDRAGNTIYF.

The J gene is TRBJ2-1, the V gene TRBV5-1; 8 bases match TRBD2. This CDR3 contains 16 residues. V trimming: 3 bases; J trimming: 5 bases; junction bases outside the gene matches: 10. Germline V lookup: CDR1 SGHRS, CDR2 YFSETQ. The CDR3 DNA follows: TGCGCCAGCAGCTACCTAACTAGCGGTACAGACAATGAGCAGTTCTTC. Protein sequence: CASSYLTSGTDNEQFF.

DNA for the CDR3: TGTGCCAGCAGCTTGAAACTAGCAGTCATTGATGAGCAGTTCTTC. As protein: CASSLKLAVIDEQFF. The genes are TRBV5-4 and TRBJ2-1, with D possibly matching TRBD2 (6 bases). CDR3 size: 15 residues. Per germline, CDR1 SGHNT and CDR2 YYREEE (reference sequence). Trimming took off 1 base at V and 8 bases at J, with 16 bases between the two ends.

V usage is TRBV10-3 and J usage is TRBJ2-5; D unclear. V gave up 8 bases and J gave up 3 bases, with 13 bases separating them. The length of the CDR3 is 13 residues. The germline gives CDR1 ENHRY, CDR2 SYGVKD. The CDR3 sequence: CAIAYGREETQYF. The CDR3 nucleotides are TGTGCCATCGCGTATGGGCGTGAAGAGACCCAGTACTTC.

V usage is TRBV28 and J usage is TRBJ1-2; D is perhaps TRBD1 (6 bases). The germline V gene has CDR1 MDHEN and CDR2 SYDVKM. The CDR3 spans 15 residues. V was shortened by 4 bases and J by 4 bases, with 16 bases between the two germline ends. The CDR3 loop is CASSSIRTASYGYTF. In nucleotides, the CDR3 is TGTGCCAGCAGTTCCATTCGGACAGCTTCCTATGGCTACACCTTC.

The chain is built from TRBV29-1 and TRBJ2-1, with 10 bases aligning to TRBD2. The CDR3 loop spans 13 amino acids. Germline CDR1 and CDR2: SQVTM and ANQGSEA. Trimming at V came to 5 bases and at J to 7 bases, leaving 5 bases not matched to a gene. The CDR3 region has the DNA TGCAGCGTTTTTCTAGCGGGAGTAAATGAGCAGTTCTTC. It encodes CSVFLAGVNEQFF.

The genes are TRBV6-1 and TRBJ2-7, with 11 positions matching TRBD2. The CDR3 has 15 amino acids. Germline CDR1 MNHNS, CDR2 SASEGT. The V gene end was trimmed by 6 bases and the J gene end by 2 bases; junction bases not matched to a gene: 6. This CDR3 reads CASSLTSGGTYEQYF. The CDR3 nucleotides are TGTGCCAGCAGCCTAACTAGCGGGGGTACCTACGAGCAGTACTTC.

CDR3 nucleotide sequence: TGTGCCAGTAGTATAGACCAGGGGGCGTCCTACAATGAGCAGTTCTTC. Translated: CASSIDQGASYNEQFF. The chain is built from TRBV19 and TRBJ2-1; TRBD1 matches 8 bases. Germline trimming cut 0 bases from V and 1 base from J; bases unmatched to any gene: 2. The CDR3 spans 16 residues. The germline gives CDR1 LNHDA, CDR2 SQIVND (reference sequence).

The chain links TRBV2 to TRBJ2-3, with D perhaps matching TRBD1 (5 bases). CDR3 length: 11 residues. The V and J ends lost 4 bases and 8 bases respectively, with 7 bases between them. CDR1 and CDR2 from the germline V gene are SNHLY and FYNNEI. The CDR3 here is CASSGGGTQYF. Here the CDR3 DNA reads TGTGCCAGCAGTGGGGGCGGTACGCAGTATTTT.

V gene TRBV18 combines with J gene TRBJ2-1; the match to TRBD1 covers 9 bases. CDR1 is KGHSH, CDR2 LQKENI, per germline. V shed 8 bases and J 10 bases; nucleotides not matched to a gene: 12. The CDR3 runs to 14 residues. The CDR3 spells CASRTLGDRVEQFF. CDR3 nucleotide sequence: TGTGCCAGCCGAACGTTGGGGGACAGGGTCGAGCAGTTCTTC.

The chain employs TRBV7-2 and TRBJ1-2, with TRBD1 matching over 8 bases. CDR1 is SGHTA and CDR2 is FQGNSA in the germline V gene. The junction had 9 bases not matched to a gene; V was cut back by 4 bases and J by 8 bases. This CDR3 is built from 14 residues. CDR3 protein: CASSSTGGDGGYTF. The CDR3 coding sequence is TGTGCCAGCAGCTCAACAGGGGGGGATGGAGGCTACACCTTC.

This clone came up once. The chain recombines TRBV29-1 with TRBJ1-1; 7 nucleotides match TRBD1. The germline gives CDR1 SQVTM, CDR2 ANQGSEA. The CDR3 loop spans 12 amino acids. V was pared by 7 bases and J by 5 bases, with 7 bases of the junction left unmatched. CDR3 nucleotide sequence: TGCAGCGATACAGGGGCGTGGACTGAAGCTTTCTTT. Translation: CSDTGAWTEAFF.

This rearrangement joins TRBV5-6 to TRBJ2-5; maybe TRBD1 (6 bases). The V gene lost 4 bases and the J gene lost 5 bases, with 18 bases spanning the gap. This CDR3 is built from 15 residues. The germline gives CDR1 SGHDT, CDR2 YYEEEE. CDR3 bases: TGTGCCAGCAGCCCATTAGGCTACCAGGGGGAGACCCAGTACTTC. Translating gives CASSPLGYQGETQYF.

The chain uses TRBV28 and TRBJ2-7; no firm D call. CDR3 size: 11 residues. V dropped 5 bases and J dropped 6 bases, with 8 bases sitting between them. Germline V lookup: CDR1 MDHEN, CDR2 SYDVKM. The CDR3 DNA follows: TGTGCCAGCAGTCTAAACAGCGAGCAGTACTTC. Its translation is CASSLNSEQYF.

This chain links TRBV2 with TRBJ2-1; 11 bases are shared with TRBD1. Losses at the gene ends were 7 bases for V and 2 bases for J; bases not matched to a gene: 13. Germline V lookup: CDR1 SNHLY, CDR2 FYNNEI. This CDR3 has 18 residues. CDR3 residues: CASKRGTGGSQPYNEQFF. CDR3 nucleotides: TGTGCCAGCAAGAGGGGGACAGGGGGTTCGCAGCCCTACAATGAGCAGTTCTTC.

The rearrangement links TRBV7-6 to TRBJ2-5, with 8 bases fitting TRBD1. Germline-derived CDR1 and CDR2 are SGHVS and FNYEAQ. This CDR3 comprises 14 residues. Unmatched junction bases numbered 2, after V lost 1 base and J lost 4 bases. CDR3 amino acids: CASSLGTGIETQYF. CDR3 nucleotides: TGTGCCAGCAGCTTAGGGACAGGGATAGAGACCCAGTACTTC.

The rearrangement joins TRBV7-9 to TRBJ1-1; D remains unclear. CDR1 and CDR2 from the germline V gene are SEHNR and FQNEAQ (reference sequence). V lost 5 bases and J lost 1, with 8 bases in between. There are 13 residues in the CDR3. CDR3 DNA sequence: TGTGCCAGCAGCACGCGGGGGAACACTGAAGCTTTCTTT. The encoded protein is CASSTRGNTEAFF. Variable domain in full (rest from reference TRBV7-9 and TRBJ1-1): DTGVSQNPRHKITKRGQNVTFRCDPISEHNRLYWYRQTLGQGPEFLTYFQNEAQLEKSRLLSDRFSAERPKGSFSTLEIQRTEQGDSAMYLCASSTRGNTEAFFGQGTRLTVV.

This chain links TRBV28 with TRBJ1-4; 7 bases fit TRBD1. The CDR3 runs to 16 residues. V lost 6 bases and J lost 7; bases outside the gene matches: 14. Germline-derived CDR1 and CDR2 are MDHEN and SYDVKM. The CDR3 is CASSFYRGGIVEKLFF. The CDR3, as DNA: TGTGCCAGCAGCTTCTACAGGGGAGGTATCGTTGAAAAACTGTTTTTT.

This chain links TRBV30 with TRBJ1-5; 9 bases match TRBD1. Trimming took 2 bases from V and 7 from J; bases not matched to a gene: 9. The CDR3 is made up of 15 amino acids. Germline V gene sequence: CDR1 GTSNPN, CDR2 SVGIG (reference sequence). CDR3 DNA sequence: TGTGCCTGGAGTTCGGGACAGGGATTCCGGCAGCCCCAGCATTTT. It translates to CAWSSGQGFRQPQHF.

V usage is TRBV7-6 and J usage is TRBJ2-5; 11 bases agree with TRBD2. The CDR3 covers 18 residues. The junction had 16 bases not matched to a gene; V was cut back by 5 bases and J by 5 bases. Germline V gene sequence: CDR1 SGHVS, CDR2 FNYEAQ. Here the CDR3 DNA reads TGTGCCAGCAGCGAAAGGCCGACTAGCGGGGCCTTGGTGGAGACCCAGTACTTC. Its translation: CASSERPTSGALVETQYF.

This rearrangement joins TRBV5-1 to TRBJ2-1; 8 bases map to TRBD1. The trim removed 3 bases at V and 1 base at J, leaving 3 bases unmatched. Germline CDR1 SGHRS, CDR2 YFSETQ. The CDR3 totals 15 residues. The CDR3 DNA reads TGCGCCAGCAGCTCCGGGACAGGATCCTACAATGAGCAGTTCTTC. Protein: CASSSGTGSYNEQFF.

This clone was seen a handful of times. The V and J genes are TRBV5-1 and TRBJ1-1; D not certain. There are 13 residues in the CDR3. Per the germline V gene, CDR1 is SGHRS and CDR2 is YFSETQ. V was clipped by 4 bases and J by 4 bases, with 11 bases between them. The CDR3 coding sequence is TGCGCCAGCAGCCCCCAGGTGGCCACTGAAGCTTTCTTT. It translates to CASSPQVATEAFF.

This clone appeared once. J is TRBJ2-1 and V is TRBV4-2; D possibly corresponds to TRBD2 (5 bases). V lost 0 bases and J 4 bases, leaving 13 bases between the germline ends. Per the germline V gene, CDR1 is LGHNA and CDR2 is YNFKEQ. CDR3 length: 16 residues. CDR3 sequence: CASSQERGTLYNEQFF. As DNA, the CDR3 is TGTGCCAGCAGCCAAGAACGGGGAACACTTTACAATGAGCAGTTCTTC.